The entry below describes one T cell receptor beta chain. The antigen it binds to is not known. The input lacks base qualities; no much larger clone sits a single base away. Whole blood was collected in K2EDTA tubes by collaborating institutions according to the institutions' own protocols. Collaborator samples were shipped for TCRbeta analysis as frozen whole blood, isolated PBMCs, or DNA extracted from either sample type. TCRbeta CDR3 regions were amplified from genomic DNA using the immunoSEQ Assay, a bias-controlled multiplex PCR. In the authors' own workflow: Within the assay, amplification of reference gene primers was used to estimate how many nucleated cells each sample contained. To quantify the absolute abundance of each unique TCRbeta CDR3 rearrangement, sequence reads were collapsed and filtered. For each sample, productive Simpson clonality was calculated as the square root of Simpson's diversity index over productive rearrangements. The table comes from immuneACCESS by way of TCRdb, which keeps in-frame sequences with V and J called. Part of the clones is missing from these tables; in studies checked, under half for an unresolved V gene and the rest for unknown reasons. V, J and clone size are taken as reported in that table, and D and trimming were inferred from the DNA itself. This sample gives about 250,000 clones in total; 88% of them show up just once. The ten largest clones add up to over 1.1% of the sample.

From a lookup of the germline V gene, CDR1 and CDR2 are MDHEN and SYDVKM. V trim: 5 bases; J trim: 2 bases; unmatched bases: 4. The CDR3 holds 16 amino acids from the cysteine to the phenylalanine. The only DNA kept is the CDR3, 48 bases in frame from the first base. This sample is drawn from a study of blood T cell repertoires in COVID-19 (TCRdb year 2020). Notes on the research overall: The collaborator samples originated in the United States, Italy and Spain and spanned the acute and convalescent phases of COVID-19. A de-identified subject ID, COVID-19 status, age in years and sex were almost always included in the sample metadata. Where HLA class I and class II types were available, the types were taken from metadata supplied by the sample provider, not from assay-based typing. The prospective study material was composed of cDNA or gDNA derived from T cells, B-cell-depleted T cells, or PBMCs. The samples were drawn from two sources: the first 160 participants of the ongoing ImmuneRACE study, and some 1,300 subjects contributed by 6 global collaborators. The repertoires were released in a freely available public database meant as a resource for research on the immune response to SARS-CoV-2. The dataset comprised deeply sampled blood TCRbeta repertoires from subjects exposed to, actively infected with, or recovered from COVID-19.

Results and caveats for the whole study, not just this receptor: The amount of clinical and demographic metadata varied by source and participant and was provided uncurated.

This sequence was found in an elderly man with acute or convalescent COVID-19. The chain is assembled from TRBV28 and TRBJ1-5; 12 junctional bases match TRBD1. Sequencing used peripheral blood. The CDR3 protein: CASSGTGGPGNQPQHF. The DNA sequence is as follows: TGTGCCAGCAGTGGGACAGGGGGCCCGGGCAATCAGCCCCAGCATTTT.